This TCR beta chain comes out of a study of blood T cell repertoires in COVID-19. Study details: Italy, Spain and the United States were the sources of the convalescent and acute COVID-19 samples.

V dropped 0 bases and J dropped 6 bases, with 19 bases sitting between them. Germline CDR1 is MRHNA and CDR2 is SNTAGT. CDR3 length: 17 amino acids. In the original workflow: Counts of nucleated cells, estimated from reference gene primer amplification, were obtained. Using immunoSEQ multiplex PCR, the repertoire was profiled, and TCRdb retains in-frame clones only, with some absent. V and J calls and clone size are given by that table; D and trimming were obtained from the DNA. There are about 81,000 clones in the sample; almost 85% occur only once, and 7% to 9% lies in the top ten. The chain links TRBV6-4 to TRBJ2-3, with a possible D match to TRBD2 (6 bases). The receptor comes from a human donor in a cohort sampled during active COVID-19. Material for sequencing was peripheral blood. Here the CDR3 DNA reads TGTGCCAGCAGTGACTCTTCCCGAGCCGCGGGGAGCGATACGCAGTATTTT. This codes for CASSDSSRAAGSDTQYF.